This T cell receptor (beta chain) derives from a study of glioma-infiltrating T cells after dendritic cell vaccination. TCRB CDR3 was amplified from 2 ug genomic DNA or less. The repertoire was sequenced with immunoSEQ multiplex PCR; TCRdb's copy has only in-frame clones and lacks some. Among tens of thousands of clones listed, around 74% were seen once. CDR1 is MNHEY, CDR2 SVGAGI, per germline. The ends were cut back, 7 bases at V and 4 bases at J, with 19 bases in the middle. The CDR3 spans 15 residues. The chain uses TRBV6-5 and TRBJ1-1, with a weak D call TRBD1 (5 bases). The sequencing used blood, collected before dendritic cell vaccination. The TCR was taken from a human donor with glioblastoma. Here the CDR3 reads CASMSDREGPTEAFF. In nucleotides, the CDR3 is TGTGCCAGCATGTCCGATCGGGAGGGGCCCACTGAAGCTTTCTTT.